The 12 T cell receptor beta chains below all came from one sample that was sequenced in a study of T-cell reconstitution after alpha-beta-depleted transplantation in children. TCRbeta library construction was performed incorporating unique molecular identifiers. In TCRdb, the PCR reads were re-called with MiXCR into one record per CDR3 protein. The sample has fewer than 120,000 distinct CDR3 sequences, 9% to 12% seen once. Sequenced material: PBMCs from the stem cell graft donor, taken from the stem cell graft. These receptors originate from a human donor who donated a stem cell graft to a child with acute lymphoblastic leukemia.

This clonotype was counted many times. The V call is TRBV29-1, the J call TRBJ1-1; D may be TRBD1 (5 bases). V gave up 5 bases and J gave up 1 base, with 14 bases separating them. The CDR3 totals 14 residues. CDR1 SQVTM and CDR2 ANQGSEA come from the germline V gene. The chain's CDR3 is CSVRSRGGNTEAFF. The CDR3 DNA follows: TGCAGCGTTCGGTCGCGGGGGGGGAACACTGAAGCTTTCTTT.

This clonotype occurred many times. The chain recombines TRBV12-3 or TRBV12-4 with TRBJ2-7; D possibly corresponds to TRBD1 (5 bases). The V and J ends lost 3 bases and 0 bases respectively, with 12 bases between them. This CDR3 is built from 15 residues. The chain's CDR3 is CASSFGQGNSYEQYF. The CDR3, as DNA: TGTGCCAGCAGTTTTGGGCAGGGAAACTCCTACGAGCAGTACTTC.

This clonotype was observed at least ten times. The chain links TRBV7-2 to TRBJ1-6, with D possibly being TRBD1 (5 bases). Trimming took off 3 bases at V and 16 bases at J, with 22 bases between the two ends. The CDR3 is 15 residues long. Per the germline V gene, CDR1 is SGHTA and CDR2 is FQGNSA. CDR3 coding DNA: TGTGCCAGCAGCTTTAGAGTCCTAAGTTGGGACCAGCTCCACTTT. It translates to CASSFRVLSWDQLHF. The full variable domain, its missing parts supplied by reference TRBV7-2 and TRBJ1-6, is GAGVSQSPSNKVTEKGKDVELRCDPISGHTALYWYRQSLGQGLEFLIYFQGNSAPDKSGLPSDRFSAERTGGSVSTLTIQRTQQEDSAVYLCASSFRVLSWDQLHFGNGTRLTVT.

This clonotype was recorded many times. The rearrangement joins TRBV3-1 to TRBJ1-5, with 7 bases identical to TRBD1. Losses at the gene ends were 4 bases for V and 6 bases for J; bases not matched to a gene: 6. In germline, CDR1 is LGHDT, CDR2 YNNKEL (reference sequence). This CDR3 has 14 residues. The chain's CDR3 is CASSRRGHTQPQHF. The CDR3 DNA reads as TGTGCCAGCAGCCGGAGGGGGCATACTCAGCCCCAGCATTTT.

This clonotype has at least ten counts. The CDR3 reads CASSVASGGGNTIYF. CDR3 in DNA: TGTGCCAGCAGCGTAGCTTCGGGGGGCGGAAACACCATATATTTT. The chain links TRBV9 to TRBJ1-3, with a weak D call TRBD1 (6 bases). The CDR3 sequence is 15 residues long. In germline, CDR1 is SGDLS, CDR2 YYNGEE. The V end was cut by 0 bases, the J end by 4 bases, with 11 bases between.

This clonotype was counted many times. V is TRBV14 and J is TRBJ1-6, with 7 bases that match TRBD1. The CDR3 is 15 amino acids. The germline V gene has CDR1 SGHDN and CDR2 FVKESK. V lost 4 bases and J lost 5; bases outside the gene matches: 5. The CDR3 region is CASSPRDSHNSPLHF. CDR3 sequence (DNA): TGTGCCAGCAGCCCCCGGGACAGTCATAATTCACCCCTCCACTTT.

This clonotype has at least ten counts. The chain is built from TRBV12-3 or TRBV12-4 and TRBJ2-3, with D possibly TRBD1 on 6 matching bases. V lost 0 bases and J lost 5, with 15 bases in between. The CDR3 is 16 amino acids. The CDR3 DNA follows: TGTGCCAGCAGTTTAGCGCGTTGGGGGCGGAGAGATACGCAGTATTTT. This codes for CASSLARWGRRDTQYF.

This clonotype was found many times. The V gene is TRBV5-1, the J gene TRBJ2-7; D gene ambiguous. The CDR3 consists of 11 residues. Between the trimmed V and J ends, which lost 0 bases and 5 bases, there was a span of 3 bases. Germline V gene data show CDR1 as SGHRS and CDR2 as YFSETQ. The CDR3 region is CASSLAHEQYF. CDR3 nucleotides: TGCGCCAGCAGCTTGGCCCACGAGCAGTACTTC.

This clonotype was counted many times. This chain links TRBV4-3 with TRBJ1-6; 7 positions agree with TRBD1. Germline assignment: CDR1 LGHNA and CDR2 YSLEER. The junction had 4 bases not matched to a gene; V was cut back by 0 bases and J by 8 bases. There are 15 residues in the CDR3. The CDR3 DNA follows: TGCGCCAGCAGCCAAGATACAGGGGATTATTCACCCCTCCACTTT. Amino acids: CASSQDTGDYSPLHF.

This clonotype was detected many times. J is TRBJ2-1 and V is TRBV20-1; 9 bases agree with TRBD2. The CDR3 has 15 amino acids. The V segment lost 3 bases and the J segment 4 bases; nucleotides outside the gene matches: 7. Germline V lookup: CDR1 DFQATT, CDR2 SNEGSKA (reference sequence). The CDR3 nucleotides read TGCAGTGCTAGTAAAAGTCTAGCGGGATACAATGAGCAGTTCTTC. It specifies CSASKSLAGYNEQFF.

This clonotype has ten or more counts. At one boundary the junction diverges from the germline segment, which might be a read error. The rearrangement links TRBV20-1 to TRBJ2-1; D uncertain. The CDR3 contains 13 residues. Germline V gives CDR1 DFQATT, CDR2 SNEGSKA (reference sequence). The CDR3 region is CSPLRSSYNEQFF. The CDR3, as DNA: TGTTCCCCCTTGAGGAGCTCCTACAATGAGCAGTTCTTC.

This clonotype showed up many times. This chain joins TRBV27 and TRBJ2-2; D gene ambiguous. Trimming shortened V by 7 bases and J by 5 bases, and 17 bases separated the two germline ends. The germline gives CDR1 MNHEY, CDR2 SMNVEV (reference sequence). This CDR3 region has 15 residues. The CDR3 sequence is CASTTRTPVTGELFF. CDR3 DNA: TGTGCCAGCACCACGAGGACCCCTGTAACCGGGGAGCTGTTTTTT.